The next 6 T cell receptor beta chains were all read from a single sample in a study of cytomegalovirus exposure and HLA in healthy donors. With 60 Vbeta and 13 Jbeta primers, the PCR was carried out. Measured with immunoSEQ multiplex PCR; TCRdb has only the in-frame clones, and not every one. The sample includes about 190,000 clones, about an eighth of them seen just once. The specimen was PBMCs. All receptors derive from a man between 45 and 60 years old in good health and CMV-seropositive.

A few counts support this clone. The chain uses TRBV19 and TRBJ1-5, with D perhaps matching TRBD1 (6 bases). The CDR3 contains 15 residues. V gave up 6 bases and J gave up 2 bases, with 14 bases separating them. Looked up from germline, CDR1 is LNHDA and CDR2 is SQIVND (reference sequence). DNA of the CDR3: TGTGCCAGTAGATTTCAACAGGGACGCAATCAGCCCCAGCATTTT. As protein: CASRFQQGRNQPQHF.

The J gene is TRBJ2-5, the V gene TRBV7-2; weak D call: TRBD1 (6 bases). The CDR3 sequence is 14 residues long. The germline gives CDR1 SGHTA, CDR2 FQGNSA. Trimming removed 4 bases from V and 1 base from J, with 10 bases in between. The CDR3 DNA sequence: TGTGCCAGCAGCTCTACAGGGTTCCAAGAGACCCAGTACTTC. It codes for CASSSTGFQETQYF. The full variable domain, rest sourced from reference TRBV7-2 and TRBJ2-5, is GAGVSQSPSNKVTEKGKDVELRCDPISGHTALYWYRQSLGQGLEFLIYFQGNSAPDKSGLPSDRFSAERTGGSVSTLTIQRTQQEDSAVYLCASSSTGFQETQYFGPGTRLLVL.

The chain is built from TRBV6-5 and TRBJ1-2; D is unclear. The V and J ends lost 6 bases and 4 bases respectively, with 18 bases between them. The CDR3 runs to 15 residues. CDR1 is MNHEY, CDR2 SVGAGI, per germline. CDR3 sequence reads: CASRATEDSGYGYTF. CDR3 DNA sequence: TGTGCCAGCAGGGCAACCGAGGACTCGGGCTATGGCTACACCTTC.

This clone was counted a few times. The V and J genes are TRBV7-8 and TRBJ1-1; the D gene is possibly TRBD1 (5 bases). The CDR3 is 13 amino acids. From germline, CDR1 is SGHVS and CDR2 FQNEAQ. Trimming cost V 6 bases and J 4 bases, with 12 bases left between them. Here the CDR3 DNA reads TGTGCCAGCAGTATTTCAGGGCTCACTGAAGCTTTCTTT. Translated: CASSISGLTEAFF.

A few counts support this clone. The chain uses TRBV7-2 and TRBJ1-2; D is possibly TRBD1 (5 bases). The CDR3 sequence is 16 residues long. Trimming stripped 3 bases from V and 4 bases from J, with 18 bases between. Looked up from germline, CDR1 is SGHTA and CDR2 is FQGNSA. The CDR3 bases are TGTGCCAGCAGCTTGTCCCCAGGGACTTATACCTATGGCTACACCTTC. Encoded protein: CASSLSPGTYTYGYTF.

The chain couples TRBV28 to TRBJ1-4; a possible D gene is TRBD1 (6 bases). Germline assignment: CDR1 MDHEN and CDR2 SYDVKM. V was cut by 2 bases and J by 2 bases, with 12 bases left in between. This CDR3 has 16 residues. CDR3 residues: CASSLQGTRTNEKLFF. The CDR3 DNA reads as TGTGCCAGCAGTTTACAGGGGACCAGGACTAATGAAAAACTGTTTTTT.